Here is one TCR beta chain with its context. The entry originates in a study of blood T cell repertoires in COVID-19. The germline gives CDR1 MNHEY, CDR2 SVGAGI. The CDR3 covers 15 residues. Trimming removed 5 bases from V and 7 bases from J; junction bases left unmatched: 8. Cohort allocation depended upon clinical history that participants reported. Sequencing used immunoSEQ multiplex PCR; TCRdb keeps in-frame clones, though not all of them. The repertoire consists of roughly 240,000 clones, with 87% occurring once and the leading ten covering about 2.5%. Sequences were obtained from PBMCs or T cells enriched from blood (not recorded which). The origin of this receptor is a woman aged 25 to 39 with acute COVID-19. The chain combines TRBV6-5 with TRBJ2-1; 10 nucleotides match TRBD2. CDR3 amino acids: CASSRSGGPLNEQFF. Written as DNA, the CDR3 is TGTGCCAGCAGTCGTAGCGGGGGGCCTCTAAATGAGCAGTTCTTC.